These 9 T cell receptor beta chains came from one sample sequenced in a study of beta chain features in type 1 diabetes. Reverse transcribing all isolated RNA meant expressed TCRB transcripts were sequenced. Only in-frame clones appear in the TCRdb table, and some are missing; sequencing was by immunoSEQ multiplex PCR. The data contain about 150,000 clones, under 9.5% of them singletons. The sequenced sample consisted of central memory CD4+ T cells from blood. The receptors derive from a man aged 18 to 29 in good health.

This clone showed up just a few times. The rearrangement links TRBV10-3 to TRBJ2-5, with D possibly TRBD2 on 5 matching bases. The CDR3 extends over 14 amino acids. V was pared by 0 bases and J by 5 bases, with 10 bases between. Germline CDR1 reads ENHRY; CDR2 reads SYGVKD. The CDR3 loop reads CAISESTIRETQYF. CDR3 in DNA: TGTGCCATCAGTGAGTCGACTATACGTGAGACCCAGTACTTC.

In DNA, the CDR3 is TGTGCCAGCAGCCCGCTAAACGGTCTAGCGAATGAGCAGTTCTTC. Its translation is CASSPLNGLANEQFF. This chain connects TRBV4-2 to TRBJ2-1, with D possibly matching TRBD2 (6 bases). The CDR3 totals 15 residues. The V end was cut by 4 bases, the J end by 7 bases, with 17 bases between. Germline CDR1 is LGHNA and CDR2 is YNFKEQ.

CDR3 sequence: CASSLSGSGANVLTF. The CDR3 DNA reads as TGTGCCAGCAGTTTATCAGGCTCTGGGGCCAACGTCCTGACTTTC. The V and J genes are TRBV28 and TRBJ2-6; unclear D gene. V was trimmed by 1 base and J by 0 bases, leaving 4 bases between them. The CDR3 is made up of 15 amino acids. Per germline, CDR1 MDHEN and CDR2 SYDVKM.

The rearrangement uses TRBV7-6 and TRBJ2-6; D uncertain. V dropped 4 bases and J dropped 2 bases, with 9 bases sitting between them. Per the germline V gene, CDR1 is SGHVS and CDR2 is FNYEAQ. The CDR3 consists of 15 residues. The CDR3 here is CASSSKSTGANVLTF. The DNA of the CDR3 is TGTGCCAGCAGCTCCAAATCCACTGGGGCCAACGTCCTGACTTTC.

V is TRBV6-1 and J is TRBJ1-5, with 8 bases lining up with TRBD1. CDR3 length: 15 amino acids. Trimming cost V 2 bases and J 3 bases; bases outside gene matches: 3. The germline V gene encodes CDR1 MNHNS and CDR2 SASEGT. In DNA form, the CDR3 reads TGTGCCAGCAGTGAACAGGGGGCTTACAATCAGCCCCAGCATTTT. Protein: CASSEQGAYNQPQHF.

The chain carries TRBV9 and TRBJ2-5; 8 positions match TRBD1. From germline, CDR1 is SGDLS and CDR2 YYNGEE. With V trimmed by 3 bases and J by 2 bases, 6 bases remained unmatched. The CDR3 sequence is 15 residues long. The DNA for the CDR3 is TGTGCCAGCAGCGAAGGACAGGGACCTCAAGAGACCCAGTACTTC. It specifies CASSEGQGPQETQYF.

The J gene is TRBJ2-7, the V gene TRBV11-2; D is uncertain. Looked up from germline, CDR1 is SGHAT and CDR2 is FQNNGV. This CDR3 spans 11 amino acids. V lost 3 bases to trimming and J lost 6 bases, with 6 bases between them. The CDR3 region has the DNA TGTGCCAGCAGCTTTAGTCGCGAGCAGTACTTC. Translating it yields CASSFSREQYF.

This clone was detected ten times or more. CDR3 loop: CAISESGSSYYEQYF. The CDR3 DNA sequence: TGTGCCATCAGTGAAAGCGGCAGTTCCTACTACGAGCAGTACTTC. The chain couples TRBV10-3 to TRBJ2-7; TRBD2 is a possible D gene (5 bases). Germline V gene sequence: CDR1 ENHRY, CDR2 SYGVKD. Trimming removed 3 bases at V and 3 bases at J, with 15 bases between. There are 15 residues in the CDR3.

This chain uses TRBV6-1 with TRBJ2-1; 9 bases are a match to TRBD2. Germline V CDR1 and CDR2: MNHNS, SASEGT. The CDR3 extends over 17 amino acids. V gave up 0 bases and J gave up 9 bases; unmatched junction bases: 12. CDR3 amino acids: CASSEALIAGDKGEQFF. The CDR3 nucleotides read TGTGCCAGCAGTGAAGCGTTGATAGCGGGAGACAAGGGTGAGCAGTTCTTC.